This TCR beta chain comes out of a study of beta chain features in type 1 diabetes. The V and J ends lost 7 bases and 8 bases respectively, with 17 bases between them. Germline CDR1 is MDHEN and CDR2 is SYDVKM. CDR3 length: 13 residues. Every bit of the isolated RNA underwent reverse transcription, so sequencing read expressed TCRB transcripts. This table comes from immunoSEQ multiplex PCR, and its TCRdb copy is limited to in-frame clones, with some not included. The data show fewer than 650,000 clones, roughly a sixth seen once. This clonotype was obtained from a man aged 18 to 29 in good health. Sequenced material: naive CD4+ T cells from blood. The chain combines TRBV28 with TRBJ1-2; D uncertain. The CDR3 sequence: CASTNTGTGGYTF. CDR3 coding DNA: TGTGCCAGCACCAATACGGGCACTGGGGGCTACACCTTC.